Listed below are T cell receptor beta chains from one sample, sequenced in a study of T cell responses to AZD1222 COVID-19 vaccine. Measured with immunoSEQ multiplex PCR; TCRdb has only the in-frame clones, and not every one. Of roughly 120,000 clones in the sample, approximately 94% are singletons; the top ten hold around 7%. The material sequenced was peripheral blood, taken on day 0 of AZD1222 vaccination. The source is an adult in good health. The conserved cysteine and the conserved F or W are not part of the CDR3 here.

cdr3_aa	v_call
ASTLGGLAINEQF	TRBV19
ASSPLTRADTGELF	TRBV7-3
ASSFVDGVAHGYT	TRBV5-8
ASSAGREAF	TRBV5-6
ASSSTGIEAF	TRBV7-9
ASSYGSASGSDEQF	TRBV6-5
ASSLEARAGAF	TRBV7-9
ASSLWTGVQNEQF	TRBV3-1/TRBV3-2
ASSYSPSGSKKTQY	TRBV6-5
ASSFPGLAGSTDTQY	TRBV7-2
ASSEDPTVNSPLH	TRBV9
ASSLGDGGNTEAF	TRBV11-2
ASSPGRTNTEAF	TRBV28
ASSGEAGPYGYT	TRBV5-5
ASSVGLAGFSYEQY	TRBV2
AWRQGTSGNTIY	TRBV30
ASSQEKSSSEQY	TRBV4-2
ASSSRDYLYEQY	TRBV19
ASSFTGTMYGYT	TRBV7-2
ASSRGGWETQY	TRBV5-1
ASSSQSPSGKAYNEQF	TRBV7-3
SVGQGRYEQF	TRBV29-1
ATSRDSSYEQY	TRBV15
ASSYTTGSGANVLT	TRBV6-5
ASILELGARGYT	TRBV21-1
ASQRGRSELF	TRBV12-3/TRBV12-4
ASRDRGNEQY	TRBV25-1
ASSPGPSNTEAF	TRBV5-6
ASSLGANTPGNQPQH	TRBV7-8
ASSPNSGQGAVGYT	TRBV7-9
AWTGWGTDTQY	TRBV30
ASSPRELGEQY	TRBV7-2
ASSSLFLAGGSSEQY	TRBV5-6
ASRSTDTQY	TRBV25-1
ASSSTPHYGYT	TRBV7-9
ASSFRDSICRTTGNTQY	TRBV5-7
ASSPSGQGDTQY	TRBV6-2/TRBV6-3
ASNADGGNYGYT	TRBV5-1
ASSLKFTDTQY	TRBV28
ASSQVGSSGYT	TRBV4-1
ASSTGRMSQF	TRBV19
VQLAGISQSKNIQY	TRBV2
ASSLRQAPFPLH	TRBV11-2
ASTRGGEGAF	TRBV2
ASIRPDRARTEAF	TRBV10-1
ASSLSTYSNQPQH	TRBV27
ASRDSRLMNTEAF	TRBV2
ASSFMGTNEKLF	TRBV7-8
ASIPPYLGTGIGTGTQY	TRBV28
ASSFDGELF	TRBV5-6
ASRPAGNTEAF	TRBV3-1/TRBV3-2
SVRGERENEQF	TRBV29-1
ASSATPYKSSGNTIY	TRBV7-9
ASSQYKGRVDTGELF	TRBV14
ASTHGLSSYNEQF	TRBV2